These T cell receptor beta chains were read from a single sample in a study of T cell responses to AZD1222 COVID-19 vaccine. Here immunoSEQ multiplex PCR was the method, and the copy in TCRdb shows in-frame clones only, minus some. This sample carries roughly 140,000 clones, 85% to 95% of them seen once, and the ten largest clones take 1.5%. The specimen comprised peripheral blood, sampled 28 days after the second AZD1222 dose. The receptors here all came from an adult who received the AZD1222 COVID-19 vaccine. CDR3s include the opening cysteine and the closing phenylalanine or tryptophan. Each record gives: clone size, J gene, D gene, V gene, CDR3 protein, CDR3 DNA. D genes are given only for firm matches. The listing skips clone size in some rows; elsewhere it reads once, few, many or a size class.

>once|TRBJ2-2|-|TRBV10-1
CASSEGGAGTGELFF
TGCGCCAGCAGTGAGGGGGGCGCGGGCACCGGGGAGCTGTTTTTT
>-|TRBJ1-4|-|TRBV5-1
CASAHKGSTNEKLFF
TGCGCCAGCGCCCATAAAGGTTCAACTAATGAAAAACTGTTTTTT
>-|TRBJ1-1|-|TRBV19
CASTLSWRVNTEAFF
TGTGCCAGTACCCTTTCATGGAGGGTTAACACTGAAGCTTTCTTT
>-|TRBJ2-2|TRBD2|TRBV5-4
CASSLLLLAGEVGELFF
TGTGCCAGCAGCTTACTTCTCCTAGCGGGGGAGGTCGGGGAGCTGTTTTTT
>-|TRBJ2-1|TRBD1|TRBV19
CASSIGTGVNEQFF
TGTGCCAGTAGTATCGGGACAGGGGTTAATGAGCAGTTCTTC
>few|TRBJ1-4|-|TRBV5-1
CASSSGTVDEKLFF
TGCGCCAGCAGCTCCGGGACGGTTGATGAAAAACTGTTTTTT
>once|TRBJ1-6|TRBD1|TRBV27
CASKGQGSSPLHF
TGTGCCAGCAAAGGACAGGGAAGTTCACCCCTCCACTTT
>-|TRBJ1-5|-|TRBV15
CATSREGDQPQHF
TGTGCCACCAGCAGAGAAGGGGATCAGCCCCAGCATTTT
>-|TRBJ1-2|TRBD1|TRBV14
CASSPQTGFHYGYTF
TGTGCCAGCAGCCCTCAGACAGGGTTTCACTATGGCTACACCTTC
>-|TRBJ2-3|TRBD2|TRBV11-2
CASSSGTSGSTDTQYF
TGTGCCAGCAGCTCCGGGACTAGCGGGAGCACAGATACGCAGTATTTT
>-|TRBJ2-7|-|TRBV4-1
CASSQVPSHYEQYF
TGCGCCAGCAGCCAAGTCCCTTCTCACTACGAGCAGTACTTC
>once|TRBJ2-2|-|TRBV10-3
CAISAWGSNTGELFF
TGTGCCATCAGTGCTTGGGGGAGTAACACCGGGGAGCTGTTTTTT
>few|TRBJ2-2|-|TRBV29-1
CSVDRTNTGELFF
TGCAGCGTTGACCGTACCAACACCGGGGAGCTGTTTTTT
>-|TRBJ1-1|-|TRBV30
CAGTRTEAFF
TGTGCCGGGACTAGGACTGAAGCTTTCTTT
>-|TRBJ1-6|-|TRBV5-6
CASSLDSDSPLHF
TGTGCCAGCAGCTTGGACTCCGATTCACCCCTCCACTTT
>-|TRBJ2-5|-|TRBV10-1
CASMCLGRKTQYF
TGCGCCAGCATGTGCCTGGGGAGGAAGACCCAGTACTTC
>-|TRBJ1-3|TRBD1|TRBV7-2
CASNLQGAQGNTIYF
TGTGCCAGCAACCTACAGGGGGCGCAGGGAAACACCATATATTTT
>-|TRBJ1-5|TRBD1|TRBV30
CAWTRQGGDQPQHF
TGTGCCTGGACTCGACAGGGGGGGGATCAGCCCCAGCATTTT
>-|TRBJ2-3|TRBD2|TRBV18
CASGTSGGDLASTDTQYF
TGTGCCAGCGGGACTAGCGGGGGGGACCTTGCTAGCACAGATACGCAGTATTTT
>-|TRBJ2-1|-|TRBV6-5
CASSYTEPSSYNEQFF
TGTGCCAGCAGTTACACTGAACCGAGCTCCTACAATGAGCAGTTCTTC
>-|TRBJ2-2|-|TRBV4-2
CASRVGNTGELFF
TGTGCCAGCAGGGTAGGCAACACCGGGGAGCTGTTTTTT
>-|TRBJ1-2|TRBD1|TRBV28
CASRGDRTYGYTF
TGTGCCAGCCGTGGGGACAGGACCTATGGCTACACCTTC
>-|TRBJ2-7|-|TRBV4-1
CASSQVWPPRYLYEQYF
TGCGCCAGCAGCCAAGTATGGCCCCCTAGGTATCTCTACGAGCAGTACTTC
>-|TRBJ2-2|TRBD2|TRBV6-6
CASSRGTSGGAGGELFF
TGTGCCAGCAGTCGCGGGACTAGCGGGGGGGCTGGCGGGGAGCTGTTTTTT
>-|TRBJ1-1|-|TRBV5-1
CASSLDSRAEAFF
TGCGCCAGCAGCCTAGACTCGCGGGCTGAAGCTTTCTTT
>-|TRBJ2-5|-|TRBV18
CASSPPVGRETQYF
TGTGCCAGCTCACCCCCCGTGGGTAGGGAGACCCAGTACTTC
>-|TRBJ2-3|TRBD2|TRBV19
CASKSGETSAGTDTQYF
TGTGCCAGTAAATCCGGGGAGACTAGCGCTGGGACAGATACGCAGTATTTT
>-|TRBJ1-2|TRBD1|TRBV30
CAWSVRRQGSIRDGYGYTF
TGTGCCTGGAGTGTCCGCCGACAGGGGAGCATACGGGATGGCTATGGCTACACCTTC